This T cell receptor (beta chain) was sequenced during a study of blood T cell repertoires in COVID-19. Study details: PBMCs, B-cell-depleted T cells, or T cells were the source of the cDNA or gDNA that made up the material.

Germline values: CDR1 MDHEN, CDR2 SYDVKM. The V segment lost 0 bases and the J segment 5 bases; nucleotides outside the gene matches: 3. The length of the CDR3 is 15 residues. In the authors' workflow: For nucleated cells, counts were estimated from reference gene primer amplification. TCRdb's table, derived via immunoSEQ multiplex PCR, lists solely in-frame clones and lacks some. V and J calls and clone size are as listed in that table; D and trimming were resolved from the DNA. In the table there are more than 100,000 clones, around 90% of which are singletons. This TCR was recovered from a woman aged 45-65 years with active or convalescent COVID-19. Sample: peripheral blood. The genes are TRBV28 and TRBJ1-1; 10 bases fit TRBD1. CDR3 sequence (DNA): TGTGCCAGCAGTTTATGGGGACAGGGGCGGACTGAAGCTTTCTTT. It yields the protein CASSLWGQGRTEAFF.